The entry below gives a single TCR beta chain sequence along with its context. Antigen unknown. The same CDR3 can be traced to other DNA sequences in this sample. This record belongs to a study of cytomegalovirus exposure and HLA in healthy donors. PCR primers comprised 60 Vbeta and 13 Jbeta primers. Produced via immunoSEQ multiplex PCR; TCRdb's table is partial and in-frame only. The table includes more than 50,000 clones, over 75% detected once. The study's findings and limits: In a later analysis, HLA-C alleles had the fewest associated TCRs, DRB1 alleles the most. CMV serostatus alone was available as immune exposure information. One variant, a missense change in DCLRE1C, was linked in a later analysis to TCR beta V- and J-gene trimming. In vitro data verified a few CMV-associated chains as specific for CMV antigens.

Germline CDR1 is SNHLY and CDR2 is FYNNEI. V gave up 6 bases and J gave up 2 bases; unmatched junction bases: 3. CDR3 size: 14 residues. The TCR originated in a female donor in good health and CMV-seronegative. Material: PBMCs. V usage is TRBV2 and J usage is TRBJ1-5; 8 bases align to TRBD1. CDR3: CASSGTGGNQPQHF. The CDR3 DNA reads as TGTGCCAGCAGCGGGACAGGAGGCAATCAGCCCCAGCATTTT.